These 3 T cell receptor beta chains originate from one sample sequenced in a study of cytomegalovirus exposure and HLA in healthy donors. Both 60 Vbeta primers and 13 Jbeta primers went into the PCR. Here immunoSEQ multiplex PCR was the method, and the copy in TCRdb shows in-frame clones only, minus some. This repertoire includes about 130,000 clones. Sample: PBMCs. These receptors were taken from a woman between 40 and 55 years old in good health and CMV-seropositive.

This chain uses TRBV7-3 with TRBJ2-3; the match to TRBD2 covers 13 bases. The germline gives CDR1 SGHTA, CDR2 FQGTGA. V gave up 4 bases and J gave up 3 bases; unmatched junction bases: 7. This CDR3 contains 17 residues. CDR3 region: CASSSPRTSGSTDTQYF. DNA of the CDR3: TGTGCCAGCAGCTCACCCCGGACTAGCGGGAGTACAGATACGCAGTATTTT.

The chain carries TRBV28 and TRBJ2-3; 9 nucleotides match TRBD1. This CDR3 is 14 amino acids long. Germline values: CDR1 MDHEN, CDR2 SYDVKM. V lost 5 bases to trimming and J lost 5 bases; unmatched junction nucleotides: 5. CDR3 sequence reads: CASSGTGRGDTQYF. In DNA, the CDR3 is TGTGCCAGCAGTGGGACAGGGCGGGGAGATACGCAGTATTTT.

The chain employs TRBV30 and TRBJ2-7, with unresolved D. V was shortened by 1 base and J by 6 bases, with 7 bases between the two germline ends. This CDR3 has 11 amino acids. CDR1 is GTSNPN, CDR2 SVGIG, per germline (reference sequence). The CDR3 sequence: CAWSEAREQYF. CDR3 in DNA: TGTGCCTGGAGTGAAGCACGCGAGCAGTACTTC.